The 14 T cell receptor beta chains given below trace back to one sample, sequenced in a study of T cell responses to AZD1222 COVID-19 vaccine. Assay: immunoSEQ multiplex PCR; the TCRdb copy retains only in-frame clones and omits some. The sample shows 200,000 or so clones, approximately 95% of them seen only once. The sample in question was peripheral blood, obtained 28 days after the second AZD1222 dose. These receptors were collected from an adult who received the AZD1222 COVID-19 vaccine.

V and J are TRBV10-1 and TRBJ1-1; possibly TRBD1 for D (6 bases). The CDR3 totals 14 residues. In germline, CDR1 is WNHNN, CDR2 SYGVQD (reference sequence). Deletions cut 4 bases from V and 1 base from J, with 10 bases between. The CDR3 DNA reads TGCGCCAGCAGTGTAGGACAGACGAACACTGAAGCTTTCTTT. As protein: CASSVGQTNTEAFF.

The chain has TRBV21-1 and TRBJ2-7; the D call in the table, TRBD1, was not verified against the DNA. TRBV21-1 is annotated as a pseudogene. The CDR3 extends over 16 amino acids. CDR3: CASSPQGTFKSYEQYF. CDR3 nucleotide sequence: TGTGCCAGCAGCCCGCAAGGGACATTTAAATCCTACGAGCAGTACTTC.

The genes are TRBV28 and TRBJ2-4; the D gene is possibly TRBD1 (6 bases). The CDR3 covers 14 residues. V was cut by 3 bases and J by 2 bases, with 8 bases left in between. CDR1 is MDHEN, CDR2 SYDVKM, per germline. The CDR3 protein is CASSFTGSKNIQYF. The CDR3 coding sequence is TGTGCCAGCAGTTTCACAGGGTCCAAAAACATTCAGTACTTC. Full variable domain (rest looked up from reference TRBV28 and TRBJ2-4): DVKVTQSSRYLVKRTGEKVFLECVQDMDHENMFWYRQDPGLGLRLIYFSYDVKMKEKGDIPEGYSVSREKKERFSLILESASTNQTSMYLCASSFTGSKNIQYFGAGTRLSVL.

The V gene is TRBV4-1, the J gene TRBJ2-1; possibly TRBD2 for D (6 bases). V was trimmed by 2 bases and J by 5 bases, leaving 16 bases between them. The CDR3 covers 16 residues. Germline CDR1 and CDR2: MGHRA and YSYEKL. The CDR3 DNA follows: TGCGCCAGCAGCCAAAGGAGGGTTAGAGGGAACAATGAGCAGTTCTTC. Protein: CASSQRRVRGNNEQFF.

V is TRBV9 and J is TRBJ2-1; possibly TRBD1 or TRBD2 for D (5 bases each). The CDR3 runs to 14 residues. Germline CDR1 is SGDLS and CDR2 is YYNGEE. V lost 3 bases and J 8 bases, leaving 15 bases between the germline ends. CDR3: CASSGGRKLDEQFF. CDR3 coding DNA: TGTGCCAGCAGCGGGGGGAGAAAGCTCGATGAGCAGTTCTTC.

The chain links TRBV5-4 to TRBJ2-7; D remains unclear. Trimming cost V 2 bases and J 2 bases, with 5 bases left between them. The CDR3 runs 12 residues. The V gene's germline CDR1 is SGHNT and CDR2 YYREEE (reference sequence). The CDR3 nucleotides are TGTGCCAGCAGCTTCGATACCTACGAGCAGTACTTC. Translated: CASSFDTYEQYF.

This chain uses TRBV5-1 with TRBJ1-5, with D possibly TRBD1 on 5 matching bases. Germline assignment: CDR1 SGHRS and CDR2 YFSETQ. Trimming cost V 4 bases and J 3 bases, with 14 bases left between them. The CDR3 consists of 15 residues. The CDR3 spells CASSTQGGHNQPQHF. CDR3 in DNA: TGCGCCAGCAGCACCCAGGGTGGCCACAATCAGCCCCAGCATTTT.

V is TRBV7-2 and J is TRBJ2-7; TRBD1 agrees at 9 bases. Germline CDR1 and CDR2: SGHTA and FQGNSA. The CDR3 loop spans 14 amino acids. J was trimmed by 5 bases and V by 6 bases; bases with no gene match: 8. The CDR3 coding sequence is TGTGCCAGCAGGGGACAGGGATCCCTCCACGAGCAGTACTTC. Translation: CASRGQGSLHEQYF. The full variable domain, in which reference TRBV7-2 and TRBJ2-7 provide the parts outside the CDR3, is GAGVSQSPSNKVTEKGKDVELRCDPISGHTALYWYRQSLGQGLEFLIYFQGNSAPDKSGLPSDRFSAERTGGSVSTLTIQRTQQEDSAVYLCASRGQGSLHEQYFGPGTRLTVT.

The CDR3 DNA sequence: TGCAGCGTTGAAGACAGGGAAGGCTACACCTTC. Protein product: CSVEDREGYTF. V and J are TRBV29-1 and TRBJ1-2, with a possible D match to TRBD1 (5 bases). Germline CDR1 reads SQVTM; CDR2 reads ANQGSEA. Trimming cost V 0 bases and J 8 bases, with 7 bases left between them. The CDR3 runs 11 residues.

J is TRBJ1-5 and V is TRBV28; D might be TRBD1 (5 bases). V was pared by 5 bases and J by 9 bases, with 11 bases between. Germline CDR1 reads MDHEN; CDR2 reads SYDVKM. The CDR3 is 12 residues long. CDR3 sequence reads: CASSGGDRPQHF. The CDR3 DNA reads as TGTGCCAGCAGTGGAGGGGACCGGCCCCAGCATTTT.

The chain is built from TRBV4-2 and TRBJ2-3; weak D call: TRBD1 (5 bases). CDR1 and CDR2 (germline): LGHNA, YNFKEQ. The CDR3 is made up of 14 amino acids. Trimming pared 4 bases from V and 6 bases from J, leaving 14 bases between. CDR3 bases: TGTGCCAGCAGCCCCGACAGCAACGTGGATACGCAGTATTTT. It yields the protein CASSPDSNVDTQYF.

V gene TRBV7-2 combines with J gene TRBJ1-1; D is uncertain. V lost 0 bases and J 6 bases, leaving 14 bases between the germline ends. Per germline, CDR1 SGHTA and CDR2 FQGNSA. This CDR3 has 15 residues. The CDR3 DNA follows: TGTGCCAGCAGCTTAGCGTTGGCAGGAGGGTCTGAAGCTTTCTTT. Translating it yields CASSLALAGGSEAFF.

This chain uses TRBV29-1 with TRBJ2-2; tentative D call: TRBD2 (6 bases). With 8 bases removed from V and 2 bases from J, the gap between germline ends came to 15 bases. Per the germline V gene, CDR1 is SQVTM and CDR2 is ANQGSEA. CDR3 length: 14 residues. The CDR3: CSTPGGANTGELFF. Written as DNA, the CDR3 is TGCAGCACCCCCGGAGGGGCTAACACCGGGGAGCTGTTTTTT.

This chain links TRBV11-2 with TRBJ1-1; tentative D call: TRBD1 (5 bases). CDR3 length equals 13 residues. CDR1 and CDR2 from the germline V gene are SGHAT and FQNNGV. Trimming stripped 5 bases from V and 2 bases from J, with 9 bases between. The CDR3 spells CASSAQGNTEAFF. CDR3 coding DNA: TGTGCCAGCAGCGCGCAGGGAAACACTGAAGCTTTCTTT.